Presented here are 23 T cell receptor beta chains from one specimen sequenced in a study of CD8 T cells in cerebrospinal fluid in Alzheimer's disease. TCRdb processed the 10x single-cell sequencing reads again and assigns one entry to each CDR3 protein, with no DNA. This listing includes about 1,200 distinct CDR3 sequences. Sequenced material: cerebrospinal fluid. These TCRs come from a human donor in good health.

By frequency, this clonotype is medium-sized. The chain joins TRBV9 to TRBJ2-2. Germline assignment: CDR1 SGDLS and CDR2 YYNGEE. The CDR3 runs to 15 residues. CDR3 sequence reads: CASSLDYANTGELFF.

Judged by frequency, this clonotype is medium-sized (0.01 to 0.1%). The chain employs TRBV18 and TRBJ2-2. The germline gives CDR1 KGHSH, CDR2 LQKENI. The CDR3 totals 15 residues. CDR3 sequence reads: CASSPYGTNTGELFF.

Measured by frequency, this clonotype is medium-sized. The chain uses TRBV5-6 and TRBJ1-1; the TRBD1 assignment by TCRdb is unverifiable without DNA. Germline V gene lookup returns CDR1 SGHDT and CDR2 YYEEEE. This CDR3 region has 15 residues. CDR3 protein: CASNRDRAVRAEAFF.

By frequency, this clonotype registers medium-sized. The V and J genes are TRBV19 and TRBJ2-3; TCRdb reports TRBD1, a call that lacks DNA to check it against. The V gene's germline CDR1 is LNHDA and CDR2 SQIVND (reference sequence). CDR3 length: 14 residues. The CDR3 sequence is CASRSRGATDTQYF.

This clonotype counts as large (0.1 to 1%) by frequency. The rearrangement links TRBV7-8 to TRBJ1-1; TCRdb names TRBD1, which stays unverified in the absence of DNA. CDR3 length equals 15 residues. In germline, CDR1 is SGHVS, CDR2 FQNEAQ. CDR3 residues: CASSPQGRLNTEAFF.

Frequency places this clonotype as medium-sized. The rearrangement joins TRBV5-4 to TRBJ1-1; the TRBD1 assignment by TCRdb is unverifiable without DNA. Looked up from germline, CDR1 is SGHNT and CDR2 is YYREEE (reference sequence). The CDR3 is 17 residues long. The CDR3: CASSSDRASEGDTEAFF. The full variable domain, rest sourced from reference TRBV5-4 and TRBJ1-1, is ETGVTQSPTHLIKTRGQQVTLRCSSQSGHNTVSWYQQALGQGPQFIFQYYREEENGRGNFPPRFSGLQFPNYSSELNVNALELDDSALYLCASSSDRASEGDTEAFFGQGTRLTVV.

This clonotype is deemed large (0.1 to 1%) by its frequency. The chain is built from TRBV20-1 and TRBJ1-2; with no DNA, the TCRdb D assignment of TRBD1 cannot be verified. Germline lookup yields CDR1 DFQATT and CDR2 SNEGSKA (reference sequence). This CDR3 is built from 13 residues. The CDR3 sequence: CSASEGARYGYTF.

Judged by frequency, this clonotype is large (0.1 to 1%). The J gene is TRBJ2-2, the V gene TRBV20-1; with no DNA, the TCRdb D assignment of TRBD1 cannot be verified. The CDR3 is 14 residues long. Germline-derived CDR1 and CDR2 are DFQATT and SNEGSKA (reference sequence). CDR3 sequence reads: CSARKQGNTGELFF.

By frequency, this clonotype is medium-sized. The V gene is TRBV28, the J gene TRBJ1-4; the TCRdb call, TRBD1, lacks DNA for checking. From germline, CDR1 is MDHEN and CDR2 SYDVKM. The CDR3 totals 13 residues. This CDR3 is CASTLQGDEKLFF. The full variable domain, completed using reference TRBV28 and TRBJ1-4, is DVKVTQSSRYLVKRTGEKVFLECVQDMDHENMFWYRQDPGLGLRLIYFSYDVKMKEKGDIPEGYSVSREKKERFSLILESASTNQTSMYLCASTLQGDEKLFFGSGTQLSVL.

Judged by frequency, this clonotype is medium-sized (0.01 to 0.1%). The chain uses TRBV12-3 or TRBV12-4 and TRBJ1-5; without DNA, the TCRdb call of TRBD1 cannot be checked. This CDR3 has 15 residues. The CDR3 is CASRPTGGANQPQHF.

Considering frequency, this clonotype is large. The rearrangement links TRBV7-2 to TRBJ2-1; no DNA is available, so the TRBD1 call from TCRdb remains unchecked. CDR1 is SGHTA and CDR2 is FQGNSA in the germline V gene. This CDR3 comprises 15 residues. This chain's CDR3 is CASSPRRGGHNEQFF.

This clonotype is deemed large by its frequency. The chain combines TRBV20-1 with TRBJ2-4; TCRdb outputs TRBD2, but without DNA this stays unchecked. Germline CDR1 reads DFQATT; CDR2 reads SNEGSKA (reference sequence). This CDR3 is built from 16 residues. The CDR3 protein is CSARPSGKLAKNIQYF.

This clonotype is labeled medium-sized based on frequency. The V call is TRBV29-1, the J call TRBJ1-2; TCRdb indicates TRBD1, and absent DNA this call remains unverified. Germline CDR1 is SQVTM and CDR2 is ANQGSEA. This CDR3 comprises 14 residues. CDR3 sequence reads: CSASPGTGGSGYTF.

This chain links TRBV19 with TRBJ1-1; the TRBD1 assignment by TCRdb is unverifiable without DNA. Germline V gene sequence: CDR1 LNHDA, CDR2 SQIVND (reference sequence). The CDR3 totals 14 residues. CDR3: CASRRTGTNTEAFF.

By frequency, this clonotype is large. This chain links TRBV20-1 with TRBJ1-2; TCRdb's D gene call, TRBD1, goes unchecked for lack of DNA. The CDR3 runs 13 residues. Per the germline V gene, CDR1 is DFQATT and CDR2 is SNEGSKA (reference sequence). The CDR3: CSAIRARGYGYTF.

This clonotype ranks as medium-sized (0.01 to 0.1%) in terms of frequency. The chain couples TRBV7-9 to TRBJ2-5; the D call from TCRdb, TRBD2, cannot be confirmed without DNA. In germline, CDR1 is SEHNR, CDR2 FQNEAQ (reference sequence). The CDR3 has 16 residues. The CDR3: CASSLGLAGGQETQYF.

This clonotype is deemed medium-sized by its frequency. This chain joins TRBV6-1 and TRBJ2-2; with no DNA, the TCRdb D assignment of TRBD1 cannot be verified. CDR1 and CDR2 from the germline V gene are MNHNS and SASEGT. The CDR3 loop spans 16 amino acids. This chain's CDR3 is CASSEVVLLGTGELFF.

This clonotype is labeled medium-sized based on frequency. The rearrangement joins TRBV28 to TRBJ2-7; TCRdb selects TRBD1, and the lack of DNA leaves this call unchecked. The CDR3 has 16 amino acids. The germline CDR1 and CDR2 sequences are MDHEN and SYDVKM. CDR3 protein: CASSYGAMTGGYEQYF. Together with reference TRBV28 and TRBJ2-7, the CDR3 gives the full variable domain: DVKVTQSSRYLVKRTGEKVFLECVQDMDHENMFWYRQDPGLGLRLIYFSYDVKMKEKGDIPEGYSVSREKKERFSLILESASTNQTSMYLCASSYGAMTGGYEQYFGPGTRLTVT.

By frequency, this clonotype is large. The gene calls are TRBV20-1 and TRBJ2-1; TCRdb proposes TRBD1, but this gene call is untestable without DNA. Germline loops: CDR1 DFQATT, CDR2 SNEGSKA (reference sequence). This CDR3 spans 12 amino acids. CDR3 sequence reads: CSAGGAWDEQFF.

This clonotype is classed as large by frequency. CDR3 in amino acids: CAISQTSGPPYNEQFF. The rearrangement joins TRBV10-3 to TRBJ2-1; the TRBD2 assignment by TCRdb is unverifiable without DNA. The CDR3 spans 16 residues. Germline V CDR1 and CDR2: ENHRY, SYGVKD.

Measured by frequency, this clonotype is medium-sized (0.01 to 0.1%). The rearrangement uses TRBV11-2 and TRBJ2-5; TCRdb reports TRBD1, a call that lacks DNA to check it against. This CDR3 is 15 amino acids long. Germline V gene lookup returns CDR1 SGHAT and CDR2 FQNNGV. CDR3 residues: CASSPRTGLQETQYF.

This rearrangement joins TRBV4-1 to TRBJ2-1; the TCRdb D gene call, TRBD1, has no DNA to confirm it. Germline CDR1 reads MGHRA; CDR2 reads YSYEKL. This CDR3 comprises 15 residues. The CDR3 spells CASRKGGASYNEQFF.

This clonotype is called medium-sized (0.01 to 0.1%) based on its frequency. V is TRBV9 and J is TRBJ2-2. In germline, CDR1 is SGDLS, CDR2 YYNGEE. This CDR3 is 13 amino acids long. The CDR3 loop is CASSVNVNGELFF.